The text below deals with one T cell receptor beta chain. Its antigen is as yet unknown. Use of 60 Vbeta and 13 Jbeta primers characterized the PCR. Method: immunoSEQ multiplex PCR; TCRdb's copy keeps in-frame clones and lacks some. The sample has approximately 150,000 clones, under 90% seen once. This specimen belongs to a study of cytomegalovirus exposure and HLA in healthy donors. The study's findings and limits: Reports indicated that the classifier achieved high specificity and sensitivity in diagnosing cytomegalovirus status. The authors considered a cluster of highly shared sequence variants likely to be a sequencing artifact.

CDR1 MDHEN and CDR2 SYDVKM come from the germline V gene. CDR3 length equals 14 residues. V lost 3 bases, J lost 8 bases, and 16 bases lay in between. The chain carries TRBV28 and TRBJ1-1, with D possibly TRBD1 on 6 matching bases. The specimen was PBMCs. The sequence was obtained from a man aged 25-45 years in good health and CMV-seronegative. The CDR3 reads CASSFRGAPPEAFF. CDR3 nucleotides: TGTGCCAGCAGTTTTCGGGGGGCCCCCCCAGAAGCTTTCTTT.